The rows below give T cell receptor beta chains drawn from one sample of a study of T-cell memory formation after mild COVID-19. Each CDR3 protein gets one entry after TCRdb re-called the 5' RACE reads with MiXCR. The sample comprises roughly 110,000 distinct CDR3 sequences, approximately 14% of which are singletons, and approximately 43% rests with the top ten. The material sequenced was PBMCs or a T cell subset sorted from them (not recorded which). These receptors were taken from a man aged 18 to 35 who had mild COVID-19 (a few samples of this study predate the infection). Cell type and time point are not known. Each CDR3 is given with its conserved first and last residue.

J	V	CDR3
TRBJ2-2	TRBV29-1	CSVDTGAGTGELFF
TRBJ2-7	TRBV29-1	CSITSGTGAYEQYF
TRBJ2-7	TRBV19	CASSIAGGSYEQYF
TRBJ2-3	TRBV5-1	CASINTDTQYF
TRBJ1-1	TRBV6-5	CASSRGQVRGTEAFF
TRBJ2-3	TRBV20-1	CSARSEESSGDQTDTQYF
TRBJ2-3	TRBV11-2	CASSLTRGEGTTDTQYF
TRBJ2-6	TRBV9	CASSVGSSGANVLTF
TRBJ2-1	TRBV4-1	CASSQDGDIYNEQFF
TRBJ1-5	TRBV6-5	CASSYSNLSGPCQPQHF